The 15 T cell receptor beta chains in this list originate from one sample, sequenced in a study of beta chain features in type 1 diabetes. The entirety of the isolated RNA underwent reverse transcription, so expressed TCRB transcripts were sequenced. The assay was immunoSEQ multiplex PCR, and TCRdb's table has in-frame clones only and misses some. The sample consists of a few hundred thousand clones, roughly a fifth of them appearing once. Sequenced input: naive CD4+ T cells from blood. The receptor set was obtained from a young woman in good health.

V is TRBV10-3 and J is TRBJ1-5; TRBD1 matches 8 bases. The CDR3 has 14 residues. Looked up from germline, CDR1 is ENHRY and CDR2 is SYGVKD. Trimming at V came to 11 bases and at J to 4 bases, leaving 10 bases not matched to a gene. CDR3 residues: CASSTGTGNQPQHF. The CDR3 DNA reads TGTGCCTCATCCACCGGGACAGGTAATCAGCCCCAGCATTTT.

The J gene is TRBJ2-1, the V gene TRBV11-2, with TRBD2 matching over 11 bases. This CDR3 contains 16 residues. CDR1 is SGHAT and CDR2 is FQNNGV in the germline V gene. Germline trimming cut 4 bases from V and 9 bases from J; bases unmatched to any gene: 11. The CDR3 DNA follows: TGTGCCAGCAGCTCCACCCCACTAGCGGGAGTGCGTGAGCAGTTCTTC. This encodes CASSSTPLAGVREQFF.

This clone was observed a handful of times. The CDR3, as DNA: TGTGCCAGCAGCTCAGGGGCAGGGCACAATTCACCCCTCCACTTT. Protein sequence: CASSSGAGHNSPLHF. The gene calls are TRBV7-9 and TRBJ1-6, with D perhaps matching TRBD1 (6 bases). From germline, CDR1 is SEHNR and CDR2 FQNEAQ (reference sequence). The CDR3 covers 15 residues. V was cut by 4 bases and J by 7 bases, with 14 bases left in between.

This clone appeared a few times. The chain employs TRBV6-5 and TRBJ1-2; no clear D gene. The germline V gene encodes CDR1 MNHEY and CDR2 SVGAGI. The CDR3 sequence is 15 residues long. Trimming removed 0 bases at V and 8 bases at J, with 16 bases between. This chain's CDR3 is CASSYSRRVFGGYTF. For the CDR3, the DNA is TGTGCCAGCAGTTACTCACGGCGGGTATTCGGAGGCTACACCTTC.

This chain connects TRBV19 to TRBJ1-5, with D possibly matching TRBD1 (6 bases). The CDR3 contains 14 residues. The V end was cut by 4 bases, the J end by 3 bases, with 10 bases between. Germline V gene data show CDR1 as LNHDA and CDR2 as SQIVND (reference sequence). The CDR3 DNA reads TGTGCCAGTAGTAATGTGGGACACAATCAGCCCCAGCATTTT. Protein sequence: CASSNVGHNQPQHF. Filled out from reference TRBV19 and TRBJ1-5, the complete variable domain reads DGGITQSPKYLFRKEGQNVTLSCEQNLNHDAMYWYRQDPGQGLRLIYYSQIVNDFQKGDIAEGYSVSREKKESFPLTVTSAQKNPTAFYLCASSNVGHNQPQHFGDGTRLSIL.

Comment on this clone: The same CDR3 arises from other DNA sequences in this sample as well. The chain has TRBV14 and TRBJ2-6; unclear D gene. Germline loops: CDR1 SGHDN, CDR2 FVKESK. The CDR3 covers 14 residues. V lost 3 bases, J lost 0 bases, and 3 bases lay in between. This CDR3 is CASSQSSGANVLTF. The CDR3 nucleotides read TGTGCCAGCAGCCAGAGCTCTGGGGCCAACGTCCTGACTTTC.

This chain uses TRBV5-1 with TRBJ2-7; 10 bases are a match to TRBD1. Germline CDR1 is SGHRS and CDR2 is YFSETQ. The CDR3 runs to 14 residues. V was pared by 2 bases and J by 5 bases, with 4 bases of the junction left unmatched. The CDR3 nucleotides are TGCGCCAGCAGCTTAGGACAGGGGGACCACGAGCAGTACTTC. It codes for CASSLGQGDHEQYF.

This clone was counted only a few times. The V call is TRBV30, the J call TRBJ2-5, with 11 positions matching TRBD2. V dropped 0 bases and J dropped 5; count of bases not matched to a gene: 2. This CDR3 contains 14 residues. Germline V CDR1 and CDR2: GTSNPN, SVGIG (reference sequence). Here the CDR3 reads CAWSVPSGRETQYF. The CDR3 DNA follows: TGTGCCTGGAGTGTACCTAGCGGGAGGGAGACCCAGTACTTC.

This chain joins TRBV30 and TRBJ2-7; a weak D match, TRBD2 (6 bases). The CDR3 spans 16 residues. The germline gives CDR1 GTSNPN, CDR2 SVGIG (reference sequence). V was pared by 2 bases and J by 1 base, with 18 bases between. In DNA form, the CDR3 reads TGTGCCTGGAGTACCGGGTGGGGGGAAAGGTCCTACGAGCAGTACTTC. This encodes CAWSTGWGERSYEQYF.

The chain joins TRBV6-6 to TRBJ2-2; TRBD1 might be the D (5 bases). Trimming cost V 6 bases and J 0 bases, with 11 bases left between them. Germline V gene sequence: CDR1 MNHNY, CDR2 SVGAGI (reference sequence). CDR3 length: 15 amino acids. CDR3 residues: CASRVTASNTGELFF. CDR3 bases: TGTGCCAGCAGAGTGACAGCGTCGAACACCGGGGAGCTGTTTTTT.

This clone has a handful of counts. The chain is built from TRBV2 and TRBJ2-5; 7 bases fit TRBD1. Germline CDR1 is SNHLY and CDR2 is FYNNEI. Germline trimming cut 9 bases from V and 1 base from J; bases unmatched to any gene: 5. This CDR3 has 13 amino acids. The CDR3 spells CASTGQSQETQYF. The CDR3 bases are TGTGCCAGTACGGGACAGAGCCAAGAGACCCAGTACTTC.

The CDR3 bases are TGCGCCAGCAGCCCTAGCGGGAGGGGTTACAATGAGCAGTTCTTC. Translated: CASSPSGRGYNEQFF. This chain links TRBV4-1 with TRBJ2-1; the match to TRBD2 covers 12 bases. The germline CDR1 and CDR2 sequences are MGHRA and YSYEKL. After removal of 4 bases from V and 4 bases from J, the junction contained 2 bases not matched to a gene. There are 15 residues in the CDR3.

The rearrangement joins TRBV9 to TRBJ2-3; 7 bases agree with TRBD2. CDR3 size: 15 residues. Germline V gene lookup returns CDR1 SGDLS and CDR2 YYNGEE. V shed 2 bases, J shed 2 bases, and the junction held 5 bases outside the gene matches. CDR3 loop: CASSVGGSITDTQYF. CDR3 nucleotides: TGTGCCAGCAGCGTTGGCGGGAGCATCACAGATACGCAGTATTTT.

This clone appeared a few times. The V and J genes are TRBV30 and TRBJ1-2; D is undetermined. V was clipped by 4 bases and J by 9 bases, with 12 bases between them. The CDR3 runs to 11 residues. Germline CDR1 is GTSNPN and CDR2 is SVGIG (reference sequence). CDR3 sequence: CAWISRPRYTF. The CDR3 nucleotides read TGTGCCTGGATAAGCAGGCCCCGCTACACCTTC.

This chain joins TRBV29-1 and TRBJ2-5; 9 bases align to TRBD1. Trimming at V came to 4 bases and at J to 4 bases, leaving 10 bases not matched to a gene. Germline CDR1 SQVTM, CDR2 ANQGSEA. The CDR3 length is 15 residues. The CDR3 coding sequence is TGCAGCGTTGCATTAGGGACAGGGACGGGAGAGACCCAGTACTTC. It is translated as CSVALGTGTGETQYF. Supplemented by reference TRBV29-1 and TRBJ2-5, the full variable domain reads SAVISQKPSRDICQRGTSLTIQCQVDSQVTMMFWYRQQPGQSLTLIATANQGSEATYESGFVIDKFPISRPNLTFSTLTVSNMSPEDSSIYLCSVALGTGTGETQYFGPGTRLLVL.